This record covers a single T cell receptor (beta chain). The data originate from a study of blood T cell repertoires in COVID-19. In the study overall: Collection of acute and convalescent COVID-19 samples took place in the United States, Italy and Spain. Sources were T cells, B-cell-depleted T cells, or PBMCs; the material itself was cDNA or gDNA.

Authors' data handling: Researchers report that nucleated cell counts were estimated from reference gene primer amplification. Sequencing was performed with immunoSEQ multiplex PCR; in TCRdb, only in-frame clones are kept and a portion is missing. The V and J calls and clone size are taken from that table; D and trimming were inferred from the DNA. The sample lists under 20,000 clones; about 88% were seen once. Trimming pared 1 base from V and 9 bases from J, leaving 16 bases between. The length of the CDR3 is 15 residues. Germline lookup yields CDR1 SGHTA and CDR2 FQGNSA. The receptor's source is a man in his fifties or sixties with active COVID-19. The sample was peripheral blood. This chain links TRBV7-2 with TRBJ2-1, with a tentative D call TRBD1 (5 bases). The CDR3 bases are TGTGCCAGCAGCTTAGGGTGGGGCCCTTTGGGTGAGCAGTTCTTC. It translates to CASSLGWGPLGEQFF.